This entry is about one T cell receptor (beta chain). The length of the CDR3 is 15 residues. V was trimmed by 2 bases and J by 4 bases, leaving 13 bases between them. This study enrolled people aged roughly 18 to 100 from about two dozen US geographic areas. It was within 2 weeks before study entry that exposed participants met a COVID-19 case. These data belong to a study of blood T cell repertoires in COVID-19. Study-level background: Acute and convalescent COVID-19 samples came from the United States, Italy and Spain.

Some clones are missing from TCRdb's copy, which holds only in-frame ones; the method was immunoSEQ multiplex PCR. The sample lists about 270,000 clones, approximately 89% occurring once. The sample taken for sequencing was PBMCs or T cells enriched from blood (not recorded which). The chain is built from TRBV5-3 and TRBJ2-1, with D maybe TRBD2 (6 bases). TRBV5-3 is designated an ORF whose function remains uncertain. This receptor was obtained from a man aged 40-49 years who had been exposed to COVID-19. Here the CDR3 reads CARSFYGTYYNEQFF. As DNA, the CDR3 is TGTGCCAGAAGCTTTTACGGGACTTATTACAATGAGCAGTTCTTC.